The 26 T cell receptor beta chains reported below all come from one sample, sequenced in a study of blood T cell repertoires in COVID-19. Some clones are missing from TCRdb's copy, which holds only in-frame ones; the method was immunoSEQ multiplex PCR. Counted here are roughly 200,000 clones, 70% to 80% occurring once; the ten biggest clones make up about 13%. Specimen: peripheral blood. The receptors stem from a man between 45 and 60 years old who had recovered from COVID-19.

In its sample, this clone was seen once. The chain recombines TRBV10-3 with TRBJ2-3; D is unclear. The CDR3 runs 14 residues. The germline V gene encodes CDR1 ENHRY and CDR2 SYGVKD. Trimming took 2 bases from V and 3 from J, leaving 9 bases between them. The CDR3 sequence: CAISEVAMTDTQYF. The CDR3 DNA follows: TGTGCCATCAGTGAGGTGGCAATGACAGATACGCAGTATTTT.

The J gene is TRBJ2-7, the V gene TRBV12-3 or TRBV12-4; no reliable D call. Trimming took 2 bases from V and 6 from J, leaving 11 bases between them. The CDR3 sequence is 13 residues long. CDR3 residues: CASSLMSLREQYF. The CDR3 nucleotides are TGTGCCAGCAGTTTAATGAGTTTGCGCGAGCAGTACTTC.

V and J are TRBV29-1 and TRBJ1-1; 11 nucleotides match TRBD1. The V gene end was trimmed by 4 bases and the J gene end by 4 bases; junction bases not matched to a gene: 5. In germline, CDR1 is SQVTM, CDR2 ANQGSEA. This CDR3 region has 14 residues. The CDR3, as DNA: TGCAGCGTTGGCCCAGGGACAGGGGGCACTGAAGCTTTCTTT. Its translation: CSVGPGTGGTEAFF.

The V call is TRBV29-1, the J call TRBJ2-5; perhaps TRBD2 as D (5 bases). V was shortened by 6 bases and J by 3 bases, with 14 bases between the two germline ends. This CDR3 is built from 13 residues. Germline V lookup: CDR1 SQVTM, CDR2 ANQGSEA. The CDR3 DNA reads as TGCAGCGTCAGGCGGACTCGCGAAGAGACCCAGTACTTC. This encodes CSVRRTREETQYF. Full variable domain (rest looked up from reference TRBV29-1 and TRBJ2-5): SAVISQKPSRDICQRGTSLTIQCQVDSQVTMMFWYRQQPGQSLTLIATANQGSEATYESGFVIDKFPISRPNLTFSTLTVSNMSPEDSSIYLCSVRRTREETQYFGPGTRLLVL.

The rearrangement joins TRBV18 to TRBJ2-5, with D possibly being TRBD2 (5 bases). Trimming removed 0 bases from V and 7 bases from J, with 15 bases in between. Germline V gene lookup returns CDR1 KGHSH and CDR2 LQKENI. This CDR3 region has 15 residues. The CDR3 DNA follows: TGTGCCAGCTCACCACCGTCGGCAGGTCGGGGGACCCAGTACTTC. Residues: CASSPPSAGRGTQYF.

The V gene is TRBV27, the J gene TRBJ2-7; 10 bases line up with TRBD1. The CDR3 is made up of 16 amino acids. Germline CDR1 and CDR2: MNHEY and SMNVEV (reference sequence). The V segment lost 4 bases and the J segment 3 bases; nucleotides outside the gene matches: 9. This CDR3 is CASSSRQGAGDYEQYF. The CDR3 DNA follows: TGTGCCAGCAGTTCGCGACAGGGGGCCGGGGACTACGAGCAGTACTTC.

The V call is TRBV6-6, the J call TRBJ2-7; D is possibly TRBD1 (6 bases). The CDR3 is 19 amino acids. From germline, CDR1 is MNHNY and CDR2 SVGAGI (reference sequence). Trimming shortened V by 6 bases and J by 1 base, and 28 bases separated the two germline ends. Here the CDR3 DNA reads TGTGCCAGCAGCTCTCCCTCTCTTCGACCTGGGACAAGATCCTACGAGCAGTACTTC. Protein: CASSSPSLRPGTRSYEQYF.

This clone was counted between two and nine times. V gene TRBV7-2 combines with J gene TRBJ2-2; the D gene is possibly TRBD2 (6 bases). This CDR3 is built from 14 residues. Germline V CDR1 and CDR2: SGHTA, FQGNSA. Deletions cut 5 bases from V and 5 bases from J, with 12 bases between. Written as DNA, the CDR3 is TGTGCCAGCAGCACTGCGCTAGCGACCGGGGAGCTGTTTTTT. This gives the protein CASSTALATGELFF.

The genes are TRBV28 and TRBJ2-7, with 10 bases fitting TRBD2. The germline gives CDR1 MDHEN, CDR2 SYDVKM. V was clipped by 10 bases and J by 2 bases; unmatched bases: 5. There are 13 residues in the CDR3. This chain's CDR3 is CATGLAETYEQYF. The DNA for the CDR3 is TGTGCCACCGGACTAGCGGAAACCTACGAGCAGTACTTC.

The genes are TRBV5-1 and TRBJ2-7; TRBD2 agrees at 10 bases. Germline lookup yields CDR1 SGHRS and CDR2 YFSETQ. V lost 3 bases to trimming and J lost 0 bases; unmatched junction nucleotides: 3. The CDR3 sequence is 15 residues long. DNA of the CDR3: TGCGCCAGCAGCTCACTAGCGGGGACCTCCTACGAGCAGTACTTC. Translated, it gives CASSSLAGTSYEQYF.

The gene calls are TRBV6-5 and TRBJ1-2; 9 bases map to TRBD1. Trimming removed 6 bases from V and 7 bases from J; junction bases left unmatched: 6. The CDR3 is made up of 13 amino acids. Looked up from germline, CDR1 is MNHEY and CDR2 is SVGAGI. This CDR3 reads CASSRGQGAGYTF. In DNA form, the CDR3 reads TGTGCCAGCAGCCGGGGACAGGGAGCTGGCTACACCTTC.

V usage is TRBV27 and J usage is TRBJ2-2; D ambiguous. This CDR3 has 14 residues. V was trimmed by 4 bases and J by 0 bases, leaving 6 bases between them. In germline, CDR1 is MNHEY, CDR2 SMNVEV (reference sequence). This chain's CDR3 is CASSSSSNTGELFF. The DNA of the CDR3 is TGTGCCAGCAGTTCCTCGTCGAACACCGGGGAGCTGTTTTTT.

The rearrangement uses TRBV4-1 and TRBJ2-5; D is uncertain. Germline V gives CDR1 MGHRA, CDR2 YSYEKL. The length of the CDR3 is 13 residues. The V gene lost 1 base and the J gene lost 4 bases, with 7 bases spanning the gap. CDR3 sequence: CASSQAAGETQYF. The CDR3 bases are TGCGCCAGCAGCCAAGCCGCAGGAGAGACCCAGTACTTC.

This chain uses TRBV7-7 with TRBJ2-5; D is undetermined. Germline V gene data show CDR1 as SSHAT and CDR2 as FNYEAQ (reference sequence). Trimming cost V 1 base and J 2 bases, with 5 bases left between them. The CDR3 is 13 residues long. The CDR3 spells CASSLDSQETQYF. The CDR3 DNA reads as TGTGCCAGCAGCTTAGACAGTCAAGAGACCCAGTACTTC.

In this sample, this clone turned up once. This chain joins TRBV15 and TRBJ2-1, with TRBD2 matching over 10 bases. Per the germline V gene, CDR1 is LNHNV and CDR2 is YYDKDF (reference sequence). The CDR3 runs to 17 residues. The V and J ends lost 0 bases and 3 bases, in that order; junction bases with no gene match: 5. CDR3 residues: CATSRERTSGNYNEQFF. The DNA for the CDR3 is TGTGCCACCAGCAGAGAACGGACTAGCGGAAACTACAATGAGCAGTTCTTC.

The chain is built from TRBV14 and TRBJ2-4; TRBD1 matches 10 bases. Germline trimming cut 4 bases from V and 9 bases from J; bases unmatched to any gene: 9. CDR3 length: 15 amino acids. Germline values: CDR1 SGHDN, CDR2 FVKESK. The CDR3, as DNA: TGTGCCAGCAGCCGAGCACCGGGACAGGGGACCATTCAGTACTTC. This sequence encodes CASSRAPGQGTIQYF.

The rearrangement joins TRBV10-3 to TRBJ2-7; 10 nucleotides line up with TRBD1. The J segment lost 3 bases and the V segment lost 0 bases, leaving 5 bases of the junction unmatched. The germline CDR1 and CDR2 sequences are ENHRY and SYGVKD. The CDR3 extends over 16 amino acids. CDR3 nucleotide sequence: TGTGCCATCAGTGAGTCGGAACGGACAGGGGGCTACGAGCAGTACTTC. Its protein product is CAISESERTGGYEQYF.

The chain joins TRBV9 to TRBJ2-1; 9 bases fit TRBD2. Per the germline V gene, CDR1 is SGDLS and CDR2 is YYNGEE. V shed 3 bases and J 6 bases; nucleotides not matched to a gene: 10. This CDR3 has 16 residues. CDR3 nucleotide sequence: TGTGCCAGCAGCGACCCCCTTCTAGCGGGATCCAATGAGCAGTTCTTC. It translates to CASSDPLLAGSNEQFF.

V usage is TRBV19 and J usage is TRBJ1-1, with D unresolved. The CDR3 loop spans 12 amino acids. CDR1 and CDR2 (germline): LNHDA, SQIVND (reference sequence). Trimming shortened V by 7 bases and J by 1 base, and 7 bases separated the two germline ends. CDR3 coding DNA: TGTGCCAGTAAGGAGCAGAACACTGAAGCTTTCTTT. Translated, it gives CASKEQNTEAFF.

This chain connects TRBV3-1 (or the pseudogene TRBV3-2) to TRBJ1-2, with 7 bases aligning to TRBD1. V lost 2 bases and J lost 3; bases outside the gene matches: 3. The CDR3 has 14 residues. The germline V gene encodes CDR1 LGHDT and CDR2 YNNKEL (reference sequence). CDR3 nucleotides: TGTGCCAGCAGCCAAAGGGACAGATACTATGGCTACACCTTC. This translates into CASSQRDRYYGYTF.

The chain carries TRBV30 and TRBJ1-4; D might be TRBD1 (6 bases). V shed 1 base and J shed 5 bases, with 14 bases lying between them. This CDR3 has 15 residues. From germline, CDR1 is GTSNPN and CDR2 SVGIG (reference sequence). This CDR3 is CAWSAMTGLNEKLFF. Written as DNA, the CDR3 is TGTGCCTGGAGTGCGATGACAGGCTTAAATGAAAAACTGTTTTTT.

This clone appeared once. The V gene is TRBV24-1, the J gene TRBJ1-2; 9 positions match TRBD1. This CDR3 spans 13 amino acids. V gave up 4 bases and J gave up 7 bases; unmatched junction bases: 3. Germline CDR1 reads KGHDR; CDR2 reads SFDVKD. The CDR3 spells CATSDRTGAGYTF. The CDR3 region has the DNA TGTGCCACCAGTGACCGGACAGGGGCTGGCTACACCTTC.

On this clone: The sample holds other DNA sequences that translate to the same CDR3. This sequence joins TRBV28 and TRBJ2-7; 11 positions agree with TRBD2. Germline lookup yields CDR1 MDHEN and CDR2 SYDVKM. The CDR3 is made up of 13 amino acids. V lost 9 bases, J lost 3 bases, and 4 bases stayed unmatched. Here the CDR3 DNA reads TGTGCCAGTACAGGGACTAGCGGCTACGAGCAGTACTTC. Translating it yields CASTGTSGYEQYF.

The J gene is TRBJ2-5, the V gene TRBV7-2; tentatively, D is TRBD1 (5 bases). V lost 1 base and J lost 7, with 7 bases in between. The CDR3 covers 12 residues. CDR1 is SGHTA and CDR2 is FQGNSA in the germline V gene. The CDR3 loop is CASSLDRGTQYF. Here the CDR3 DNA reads TGTGCCAGCAGCTTAGATAGGGGGACCCAGTACTTC.

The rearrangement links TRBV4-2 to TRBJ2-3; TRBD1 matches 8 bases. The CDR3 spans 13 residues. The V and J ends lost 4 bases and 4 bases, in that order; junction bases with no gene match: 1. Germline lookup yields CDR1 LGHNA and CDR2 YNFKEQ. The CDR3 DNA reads TGTGCCAGCAGCCCAGGGGGCTCAGATACGCAGTATTTT. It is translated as CASSPGGSDTQYF.

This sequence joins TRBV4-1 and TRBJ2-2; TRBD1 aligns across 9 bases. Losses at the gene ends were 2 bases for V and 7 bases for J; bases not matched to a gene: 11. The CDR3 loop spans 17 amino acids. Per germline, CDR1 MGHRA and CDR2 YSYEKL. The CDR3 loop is CASSQPGQGLGNGELFF. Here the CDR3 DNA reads TGCGCCAGCAGCCAACCGGGACAGGGCTTGGGTAACGGGGAGCTGTTTTTT.